The 15 T cell receptor beta chains presented below share a single source sample, sequenced in a study of blood T cell repertoires in COVID-19. Measured with immunoSEQ multiplex PCR; TCRdb has only the in-frame clones, and not every one. This sample carries roughly 290,000 clones, 80% to 90% of them seen once, and the ten largest clones take roughly 2.3%. The sequenced sample was PBMCs or T cells enriched from blood (not recorded which). The source is a man aged 25 to 45 who had recovered from COVID-19.

This clone showed up just a few times. The chain couples TRBV7-3 to TRBJ1-1; a weak D match, TRBD1 (5 bases). V was clipped by 5 bases and J by 5 bases, with 12 bases between them. The CDR3 sequence is 13 residues long. Germline values: CDR1 SGHTA, CDR2 FQGTGA. CDR3 nucleotides: TGTGCCAGCAGCCCCGGGGGTAGAACTGAAGCTTTCTTT. Protein sequence: CASSPGGRTEAFF. Drawing the rest from reference TRBV7-3 and TRBJ1-1, the complete variable domain is GAGVSQTPSNKVTEKGKYVELRCDPISGHTALYWYRQSLGQGPEFLIYFQGTGAADDSGLPNDRFFAVRPEGSVSTLKIQRTERGDSAVYLCASSPGGRTEAFFGQGTRLTVV.

This clone appeared a single time. CDR3 protein: CASSLTPLVDQETQYF. The CDR3 DNA reads TGTGCCAGCAGCTTAACCCCACTAGTAGACCAAGAGACCCAGTACTTC. This rearrangement joins TRBV7-9 to TRBJ2-5, with D possibly TRBD2 on 5 matching bases. Per germline, CDR1 SEHNR and CDR2 FQNEAQ (reference sequence). Trimming left V 2 bases short and J 0 bases short, with 13 bases between. The CDR3 sequence is 16 residues long.

CDR3 amino acids: CASSQDYLAGVISQYF. DNA for the CDR3: TGCGCCAGCAGCCAAGATTACCTAGCGGGGGTTATCTCGCAGTATTTT. The rearrangement uses TRBV4-3 and TRBJ2-3; 10 nucleotides align to TRBD2. V shed 0 bases, J shed 10 bases, and the junction held 10 bases outside the gene matches. CDR3 size: 16 residues. Per the germline V gene, CDR1 is LGHNA and CDR2 is YSLEER.

The J gene is TRBJ2-5, the V gene TRBV7-9; TRBD1 aligns across 9 bases. This CDR3 spans 14 amino acids. The germline V gene encodes CDR1 SEHNR and CDR2 FQNEAQ (reference sequence). The ends lost 4 bases at V and 7 bases at J; junction bases unmatched: 7. The CDR3 nucleotides are TGTGCCAGCAGCTCGGGACAGGGACCGGGGACCCAGTACTTC. It yields the protein CASSSGQGPGTQYF.

This clone occurred once. J is TRBJ2-3 and V is TRBV7-9, with a possible D match to TRBD2 (5 bases). The germline gives CDR1 SEHNR, CDR2 FQNEAQ (reference sequence). V was clipped by 1 base and J by 1 base, with 12 bases between them. The CDR3 is 16 residues long. CDR3 DNA: TGTGCCAGCAGCTTAGTCACGGGATATCGCACAGATACGCAGTATTTT. Translation: CASSLVTGYRTDTQYF.

V gene TRBV6-5 combines with J gene TRBJ1-1, with a possible D match to TRBD1 (5 bases). Germline V lookup: CDR1 MNHEY, CDR2 SVGAGI. The V end lost 2 bases, the J end lost 0 bases, and 10 bases lay between the germline ends. The CDR3 is 15 amino acids. Written as DNA, the CDR3 is TGTGCCAGCAGTTACGGGGACTCCATGAACACTGAAGCTTTCTTT. Protein product: CASSYGDSMNTEAFF.

The CDR3 is CASSRPGGRYAGELFF. The CDR3 DNA is TGTGCCAGCAGTCGCCCGGGGGGAAGGTATGCCGGGGAGCTGTTTTTT. J is TRBJ2-2 and V is TRBV7-9; 7 bases agree with TRBD2. The CDR3 totals 16 residues. Trimming at V came to 6 bases and at J to 6 bases, leaving 13 bases not matched to a gene. Germline V CDR1 and CDR2: SEHNR, FQNEAQ (reference sequence).

The chain uses TRBV10-3 and TRBJ1-3; weak D call: TRBD1 (6 bases). The CDR3 extends over 16 amino acids. Germline V lookup: CDR1 ENHRY, CDR2 SYGVKD. Trimming took 10 bases from V and 2 from J, leaving 21 bases between them. The CDR3 is CATPRTGFLTGNTIYF. CDR3 coding DNA: TGTGCCACCCCGCGAACAGGGTTTCTTACTGGAAACACCATATATTTT.

CDR3 loop: CASSSSSGGALWNTGELFF. The CDR3 DNA is TGTGCCAGCAGCTCCTCTAGCGGGGGGGCTCTTTGGAACACCGGGGAGCTGTTTTTT. This chain joins TRBV7-3 and TRBJ2-2; TRBD2 matches at 12 bases. Looked up from germline, CDR1 is SGHTA and CDR2 is FQGTGA. The CDR3 is 19 amino acids. The ends lost 4 bases at V and 1 base at J; junction bases unmatched: 10.

In its sample, this clone was seen once. The chain carries TRBV11-2 and TRBJ1-5; no clear D gene. The ends were cut back, 0 bases at V and 0 bases at J, with 6 bases in the middle. This CDR3 is built from 15 residues. Germline-derived CDR1 and CDR2 are SGHAT and FQNNGV. The CDR3 loop is CASSLDLGSNQPQHF. The DNA of the CDR3 is TGTGCCAGCAGCTTAGACCTAGGTAGCAATCAGCCCCAGCATTTT.

The chain combines TRBV12-3 or TRBV12-4 with TRBJ2-1; tentative D call: TRBD1 (5 bases). V was pared by 8 bases and J by 9 bases, with 14 bases between. The CDR3 runs to 12 residues. CDR3 sequence: CASLYFGAEQFF. The CDR3 bases are TGTGCCAGCCTTTACTTTGGGGCTGAGCAGTTCTTC.

CDR3 sequence reads: CSVTGSSNQPQHF. CDR3 nucleotide sequence: TGCAGCGTGACAGGGTCGAGCAATCAGCCCCAGCATTTT. This sequence joins TRBV29-1 and TRBJ1-5, with 7 bases matching TRBD1. The germline V gene encodes CDR1 SQVTM and CDR2 ANQGSEA. CDR3 length: 13 residues. V trimming: 6 bases; J trimming: 1 base; junction bases outside the gene matches: 3. Together with reference TRBV29-1 and TRBJ1-5, the CDR3 gives the full variable domain: SAVISQKPSRDICQRGTSLTIQCQVDSQVTMMFWYRQQPGQSLTLIATANQGSEATYESGFVIDKFPISRPNLTFSTLTVSNMSPEDSSIYLCSVTGSSNQPQHFGDGTRLSIL.

The chain employs TRBV11-2 and TRBJ2-3; 9 nucleotides line up with TRBD1. Germline-derived CDR1 and CDR2 are SGHAT and FQNNGV. This CDR3 spans 14 amino acids. Losses at the gene ends were 5 bases for V and 4 bases for J; bases not matched to a gene: 4. In DNA form, the CDR3 reads TGTGCCAGCAGCCTCAGACAGGGGGCAGATACGCAGTATTTT. Translating it yields CASSLRQGADTQYF.

The CDR3 DNA is TGTGCCAGCAGCCAAAAAAACTATGGCTACACCTTC. Translated: CASSQKNYGYTF. V and J are TRBV13 and TRBJ1-2; D not certain. The ends were cut back, 5 bases at V and 2 bases at J, with 6 bases in the middle. CDR1 is PRHDT, CDR2 FYEKMQ, per germline (reference sequence). The CDR3 is made up of 12 amino acids.

The chain links TRBV5-5 to TRBJ2-3; a weak D match, TRBD1 (5 bases). The CDR3 has 16 amino acids. Germline assignment: CDR1 SGHKS and CDR2 YYEKEE (reference sequence). V was pared by 4 bases and J by 5 bases, with 20 bases between. The chain's CDR3 is CASSGPWQGRGDTQYF. The CDR3 DNA sequence: TGTGCCAGCAGCGGACCTTGGCAGGGCCGTGGAGATACGCAGTATTTT.